Listed below are T cell receptor beta chains from one sample, sequenced in a study of OX40 agonist ivuxolimab in advanced cancers. TCRdb's table, derived via immunoSEQ multiplex PCR, lists solely in-frame clones and lacks some. Here the sample spans more than 25,000 clones, roughly 82% being singletons. The sample in question was CD4+ or CD8+ T cells sorted from blood, obtained in a trial of the OX40 agonist ivuxolimab. Receptors were obtained from an adult with an advanced solid tumor such as melanoma, head and neck, liver or kidney cancer. The CDR3 runs from the conserved cysteine through the conserved F or W. The D gene is left open where the match is weak. Rows give clone size only sometimes, using once, few, many, or a class for an expanded clone.

J: TRBJ1-1; size: .; D: .; V: TRBV11-3; DNA: TGTGCCAGCAGCTTCAGGGGATTGAACACTGAAGCTTTCTTT; CDR3: CASSFRGLNTEAFF
J: TRBJ2-3; size: many; D: .; V: TRBV25-1; DNA: TGTGCCAGCAGTGAAGGGGCTCGTACCGAGGATACGCAGTATTTT; CDR3: CASSEGARTEDTQYF
J: TRBJ2-1; size: .; D: TRBD1; V: TRBV13; DNA: TGTGCCAGCAGACAAACAGGGGGCCCCTACAATGAGCAGTTCTTC; CDR3: CASRQTGGPYNEQFF
J: TRBJ2-1; size: .; D: .; V: TRBV18; DNA: TGTGCCAGCTCACACCAGAGCCGGGACGTAAACAATGAGCAGTTCTTC; CDR3: CASSHQSRDVNNEQFF
J: TRBJ2-5; size: .; D: .; V: TRBV10-2; DNA: TGCGCCAGCAGTGAGTATGAGGGACGGGGCCAAGAGACCCAGTACTTC; CDR3: CASSEYEGRGQETQYF
J: TRBJ2-5; size: few; D: .; V: TRBV6-1; DNA: TGTGCCAGCACCCTATTGGGGGGTGGGGAGACCCAGTACTTC; CDR3: CASTLLGGGETQYF
J: TRBJ2-7; size: few; D: TRBD1; V: TRBV30; DNA: TGTGCCTGGAGCCCCGGGACAGGGACCTACGAGCAGTACTTC; CDR3: CAWSPGTGTYEQYF
J: TRBJ2-6; size: .; D: .; V: TRBV4-1; DNA: TGCGCCAGCAGCCTGAGGGTTCCCCCCGACAGGCGCTCTGGGGCCAACGTCCTGACTTTC; CDR3: CASSLRVPPDRRSGANVLTF
J: TRBJ1-1; size: .; D: .; V: TRBV29-1; DNA: TGCAGCGTCCAAAAAAATCGGGGTGAAGCTTTCTTT; CDR3: CSVQKNRGEAFF
J: TRBJ2-1; size: .; D: TRBD2; V: TRBV7-9; DNA: TGTGCCAGCAGCTTAGGACTAGCGAGCGGCTATGAGCAGTTCTTC; CDR3: CASSLGLASGYEQFF
J: TRBJ2-7; size: .; D: .; V: TRBV29-1; DNA: TGCAGCGTTGAAGACTACGAGCAGTACTTC; CDR3: CSVEDYEQYF
J: TRBJ2-7; size: .; D: .; V: TRBV28; DNA: TGTGCCAGCAGTTTAGCCAAGTTGGACTACTATGACTACGAGCAGTACTTC; CDR3: CASSLAKLDYYDYEQYF
J: TRBJ2-2; size: .; D: .; V: TRBV4-2; DNA: TGTGCCAGCAGCCAAGGGGTTAGGACGGGAGAGAGCACCGGGGAGCTGTTTTTT; CDR3: CASSQGVRTGESTGELFF
J: TRBJ2-7; size: .; D: .; V: TRBV5-5; DNA: TGTGCCAGCAGCTTGGTGATGGCCTACGAGCAGTACTTC; CDR3: CASSLVMAYEQYF
J: TRBJ2-7; size: .; D: .; V: TRBV4-1; DNA: TGCGCCAGCAGCCAACCCGGACCAGCTGGGGAGCAGTACTTC; CDR3: CASSQPGPAGEQYF
J: TRBJ2-5; size: .; D: TRBD1; V: TRBV28; DNA: TGTGCCAGCACCTTCCTGACAGGGGGTCAAGAGACCCAGTACTTC; CDR3: CASTFLTGGQETQYF
J: TRBJ2-3; size: .; D: .; V: TRBV6-5; DNA: TGTGCCAGCAGTTACTCGATAGGGACGCGCACAGATACGCAGTATTTT; CDR3: CASSYSIGTRTDTQYF
J: TRBJ1-1; size: .; D: .; V: TRBV5-1; DNA: TGCGCCAGCGTTGGGAACACTGAAGCTTTCTTT; CDR3: CASVGNTEAFF